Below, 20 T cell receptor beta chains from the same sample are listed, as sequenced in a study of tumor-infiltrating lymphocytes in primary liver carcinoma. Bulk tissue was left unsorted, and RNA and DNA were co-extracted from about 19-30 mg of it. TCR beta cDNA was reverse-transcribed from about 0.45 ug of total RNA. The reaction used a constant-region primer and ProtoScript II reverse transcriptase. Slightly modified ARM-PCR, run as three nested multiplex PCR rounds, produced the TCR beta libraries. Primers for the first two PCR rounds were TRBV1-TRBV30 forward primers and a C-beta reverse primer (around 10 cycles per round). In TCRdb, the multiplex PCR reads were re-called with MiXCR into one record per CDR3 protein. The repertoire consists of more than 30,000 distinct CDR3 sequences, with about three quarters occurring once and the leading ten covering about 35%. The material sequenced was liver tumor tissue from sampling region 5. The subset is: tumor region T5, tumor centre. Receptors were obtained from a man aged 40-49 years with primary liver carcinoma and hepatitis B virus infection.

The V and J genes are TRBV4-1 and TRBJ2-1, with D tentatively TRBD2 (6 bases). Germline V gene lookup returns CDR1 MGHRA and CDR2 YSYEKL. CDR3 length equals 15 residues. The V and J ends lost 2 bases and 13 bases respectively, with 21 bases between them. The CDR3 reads CASSQSSGWSNKQFF. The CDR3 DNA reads TGCGCCAGCAGCCAAAGTAGCGGATGGAGCAATAAACAGTTCTTC.

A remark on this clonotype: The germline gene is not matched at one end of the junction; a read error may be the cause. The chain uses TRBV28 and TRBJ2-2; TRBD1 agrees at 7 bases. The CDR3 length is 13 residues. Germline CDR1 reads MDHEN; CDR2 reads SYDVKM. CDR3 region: CASSLQNTGEPFF. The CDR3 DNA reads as TGTGCCAGCAGTTTACAGAACACAGGGGAGCCGTTTTTT.

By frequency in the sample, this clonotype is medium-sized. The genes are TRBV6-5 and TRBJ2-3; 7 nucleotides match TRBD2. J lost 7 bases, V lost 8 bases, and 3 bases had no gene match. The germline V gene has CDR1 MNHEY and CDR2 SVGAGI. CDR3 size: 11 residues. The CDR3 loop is CASGRVNTQYF. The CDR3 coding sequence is TGTGCCAGCGGGAGGGTGAATACGCAGTATTTT.

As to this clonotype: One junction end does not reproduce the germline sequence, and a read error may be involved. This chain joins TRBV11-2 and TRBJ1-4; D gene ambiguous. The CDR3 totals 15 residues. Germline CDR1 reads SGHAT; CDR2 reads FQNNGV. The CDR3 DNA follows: TGTGCCAGCAGCTTAGACGGGTTCGCTAATGAAGAGCTGTTCTTT. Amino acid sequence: CASSLDGFANEELFF.

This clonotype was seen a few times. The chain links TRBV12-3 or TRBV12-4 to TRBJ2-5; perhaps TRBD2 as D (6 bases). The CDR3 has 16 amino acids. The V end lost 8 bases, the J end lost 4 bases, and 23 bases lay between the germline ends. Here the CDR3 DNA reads TGTGCCAGCGGACGAACGGGCGGGGCCCCCAGAGAGACCCAGTACTTC. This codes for CASGRTGGAPRETQYF.

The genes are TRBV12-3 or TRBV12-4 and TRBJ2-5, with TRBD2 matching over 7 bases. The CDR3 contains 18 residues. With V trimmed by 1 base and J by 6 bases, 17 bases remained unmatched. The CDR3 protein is CASSLGVSFLAEIQTQYF. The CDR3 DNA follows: TGTGCCAGCAGTTTAGGCGTCTCGTTCCTAGCGGAGATCCAGACCCAGTACTTC.

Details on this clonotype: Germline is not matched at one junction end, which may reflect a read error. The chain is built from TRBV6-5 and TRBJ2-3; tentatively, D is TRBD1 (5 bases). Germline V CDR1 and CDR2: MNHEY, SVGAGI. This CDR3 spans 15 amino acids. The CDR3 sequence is CVSSYFHPGIDTQYF. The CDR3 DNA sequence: TGTGTCAGCAGTTACTTCCATCCAGGGATAGATACGCAGTATTTT.

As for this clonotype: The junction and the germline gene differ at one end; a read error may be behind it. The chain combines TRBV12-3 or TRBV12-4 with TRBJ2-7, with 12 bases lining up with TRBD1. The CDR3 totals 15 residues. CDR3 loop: CASNIGTGGPYEQYF. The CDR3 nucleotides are TGTGCCAGTAATATCGGGACAGGGGGCCCCTACGAACAGTACTTC.

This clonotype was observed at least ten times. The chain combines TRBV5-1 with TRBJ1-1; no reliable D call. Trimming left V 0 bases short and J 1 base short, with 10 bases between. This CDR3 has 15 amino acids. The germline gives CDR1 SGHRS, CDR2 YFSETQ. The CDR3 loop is CASSLDFWGNTEAFF. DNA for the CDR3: TGCGCCAGCAGCTTGGATTTTTGGGGGAACACTGAAGCTTTCTTT.

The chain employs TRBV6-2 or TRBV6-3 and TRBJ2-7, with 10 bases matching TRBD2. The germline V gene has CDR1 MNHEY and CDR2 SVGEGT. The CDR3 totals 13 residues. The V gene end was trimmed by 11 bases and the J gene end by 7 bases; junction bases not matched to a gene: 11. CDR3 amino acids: CAARASGRYEQYF. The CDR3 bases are TGTGCCGCCCGGGCTAGCGGGAGATATGAGCAGTACTTC.

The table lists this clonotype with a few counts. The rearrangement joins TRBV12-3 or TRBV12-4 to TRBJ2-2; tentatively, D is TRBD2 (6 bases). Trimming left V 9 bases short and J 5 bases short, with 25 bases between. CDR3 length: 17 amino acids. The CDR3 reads CASNAGTPVIGTGELFF. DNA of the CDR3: TGTGCCAGTAACGCCGGGACTCCCGTCATAGGTACCGGGGAGCTGTTTTTT.

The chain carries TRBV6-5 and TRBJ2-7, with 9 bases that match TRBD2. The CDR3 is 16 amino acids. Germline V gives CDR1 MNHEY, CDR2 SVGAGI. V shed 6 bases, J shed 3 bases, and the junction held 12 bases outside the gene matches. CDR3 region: CASRREGLAGIYEQYF. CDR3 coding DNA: TGTGCCAGCAGACGAGAAGGGCTAGCGGGGATCTACGAGCAGTACTTC.

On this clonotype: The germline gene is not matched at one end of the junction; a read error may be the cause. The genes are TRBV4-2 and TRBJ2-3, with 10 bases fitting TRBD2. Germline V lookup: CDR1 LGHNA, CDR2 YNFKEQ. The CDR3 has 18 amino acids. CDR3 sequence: CTSNQVALLAGATNTQYF. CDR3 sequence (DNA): TGTACCAGCAACCAAGTGGCGCTTCTAGCGGGGGCGACAAATACGCAGTATTTT.

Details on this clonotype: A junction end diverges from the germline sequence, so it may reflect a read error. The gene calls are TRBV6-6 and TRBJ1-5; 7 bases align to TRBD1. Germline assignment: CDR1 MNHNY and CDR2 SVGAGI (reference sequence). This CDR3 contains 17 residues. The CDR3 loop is CASSGTVGVYSNQPQHF. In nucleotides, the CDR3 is TGTGCCAGCAGCGGGACAGTGGGGGTCTATAGCAATCAGCCCCAGCACTTT.

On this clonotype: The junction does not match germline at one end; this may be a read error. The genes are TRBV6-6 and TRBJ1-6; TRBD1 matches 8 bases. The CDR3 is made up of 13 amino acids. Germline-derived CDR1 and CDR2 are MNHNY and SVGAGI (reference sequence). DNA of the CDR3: TGTGCCAGCAGTCAAACAGGGGGTTCATCCCTCCACTTT. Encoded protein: CASSQTGGSSLHF.

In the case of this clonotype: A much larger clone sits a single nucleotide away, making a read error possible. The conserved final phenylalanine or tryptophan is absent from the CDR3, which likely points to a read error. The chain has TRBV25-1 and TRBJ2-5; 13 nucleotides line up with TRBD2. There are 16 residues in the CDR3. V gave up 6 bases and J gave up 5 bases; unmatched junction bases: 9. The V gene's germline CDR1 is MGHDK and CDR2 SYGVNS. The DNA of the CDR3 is TGTGCCAGCAGCCGACTAGCGGGAGGCCAGGAGGAGACCCAGTACTAC. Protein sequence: CASSRLAGGQEETQYY.

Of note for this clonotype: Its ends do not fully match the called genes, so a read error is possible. The CDR3 sequence is CASSLGWIYGCTF. The CDR3 bases are TGTGCCAGCAGTCTAGGGTGGATCTATGGCTGCACCTTC. V and J are TRBV6-2 or TRBV6-3 and TRBJ1-2; D unclear. The CDR3 is made up of 13 amino acids. Germline V lookup: CDR1 MNHEY, CDR2 SVGEGT.

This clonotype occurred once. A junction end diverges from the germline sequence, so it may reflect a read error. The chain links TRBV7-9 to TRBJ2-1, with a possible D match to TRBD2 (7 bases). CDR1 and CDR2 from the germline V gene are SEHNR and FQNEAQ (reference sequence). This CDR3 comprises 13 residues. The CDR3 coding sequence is TGTGCCAGTAGCTTAGCACGGGGGGCTACGCAGTTCTTC. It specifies CASSLARGATQFF.

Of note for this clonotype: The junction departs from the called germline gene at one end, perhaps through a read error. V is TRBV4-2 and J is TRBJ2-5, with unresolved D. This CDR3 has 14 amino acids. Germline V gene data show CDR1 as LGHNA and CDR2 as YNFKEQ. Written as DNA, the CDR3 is TGTGCTAGCAGCCCCGAAAGGGTCCAAGAGACCCAGTACTTC. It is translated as CASSPERVQETQYF.

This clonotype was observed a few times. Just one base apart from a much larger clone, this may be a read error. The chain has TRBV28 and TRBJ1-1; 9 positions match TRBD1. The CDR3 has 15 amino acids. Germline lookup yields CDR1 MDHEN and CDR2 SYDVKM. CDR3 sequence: CVSSPPGQGGYSAFF. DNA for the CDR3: TGTGTCAGCAGTCCTCCGGGACAGGGAGGGTATAGTGCTTTCTTT.